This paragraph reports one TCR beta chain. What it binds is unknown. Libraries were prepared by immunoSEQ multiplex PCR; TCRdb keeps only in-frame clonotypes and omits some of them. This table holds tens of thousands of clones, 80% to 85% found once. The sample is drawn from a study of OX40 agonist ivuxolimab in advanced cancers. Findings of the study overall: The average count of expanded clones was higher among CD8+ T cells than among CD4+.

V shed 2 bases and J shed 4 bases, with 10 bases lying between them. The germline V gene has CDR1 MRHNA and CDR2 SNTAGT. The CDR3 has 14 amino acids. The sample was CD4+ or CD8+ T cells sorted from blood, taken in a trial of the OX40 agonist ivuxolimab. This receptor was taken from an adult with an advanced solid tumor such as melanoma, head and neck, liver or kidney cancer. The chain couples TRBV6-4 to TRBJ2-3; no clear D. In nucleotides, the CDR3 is TGTGCCAGCAGTGACAACAGCGCCGCAGATACGCAGTATTTT. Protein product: CASSDNSAADTQYF.